The sequence of this T cell receptor beta chain was determined in a study of cytomegalovirus exposure and HLA in healthy donors. The CDR3 has 14 amino acids. V lost 0 bases and J 0 bases, leaving 3 bases between the germline ends. Looked up from germline, CDR1 is SGHNT and CDR2 is YENEEA. Both 60 Vbeta primers and 13 Jbeta primers went into the PCR. TCRdb's table, derived via immunoSEQ multiplex PCR, lists solely in-frame clones and lacks some. The listing contains 150,000 to 200,000 clones. This receptor was obtained from a man aged 30 to 39 in good health and CMV-seronegative. Sequencing input: PBMCs. The genes are TRBV11-3 and TRBJ2-4, with D unclear. CDR3: CASSLDLAKNIQYF. The CDR3 nucleotides read TGTGCCAGCAGCTTAGATCTAGCCAAAAACATTCAGTACTTC.